One and the same sample provided the 21 T cell receptor beta chains below, sequenced in a study of blood T cell repertoires in COVID-19. Assay used: immunoSEQ multiplex PCR; TCRdb lists only in-frame clones, some missing. The sample shows about 200,000 clones, roughly 83% of them seen only once. The sequenced sample consisted of peripheral blood. These receptors were collected from a woman aged 40 to 50 with COVID-19, enrolled during active disease.

The chain is built from TRBV20-1 and TRBJ1-4, with D possibly TRBD1 on 6 matching bases. CDR3 length: 13 residues. Looked up from germline, CDR1 is DFQATT and CDR2 is SNEGSKA (reference sequence). With 3 bases removed from V and 7 bases from J, the gap between germline ends came to 12 bases. DNA for the CDR3: TGCAGTGCTAGTAGGGGGGGGGTTGAAAAACTGTTTTTT. This gives the protein CSASRGGVEKLFF.

This clone was recorded once. V and J are TRBV4-1 and TRBJ1-1; D might be TRBD1 (6 bases). Trimming removed 2 bases from V and 5 bases from J, with 18 bases in between. This CDR3 is built from 16 residues. The germline V gene encodes CDR1 MGHRA and CDR2 YSYEKL. The CDR3: CASSQPNRATKTEAFF. The CDR3 DNA follows: TGCGCCAGCAGCCAACCCAACAGGGCGACGAAGACTGAAGCTTTCTTT.

The chain has TRBV11-3 and TRBJ1-1; D is unresolved. Trimming removed 5 bases at V and 2 bases at J, with 9 bases between. The CDR3 runs to 13 residues. Germline CDR1 and CDR2: SGHNT and YENEEA. The CDR3 spells CASSEQENTEAFF. The CDR3, as DNA: TGTGCCAGCAGCGAGCAGGAAAACACTGAAGCTTTCTTT.

About this clone: A much larger clone differs by one base, so this may be a read error. This sample also contains other DNA sequences that code for the same CDR3. The chain carries TRBV5-1 and TRBJ2-5; no reliable D call. Trimming pared 5 bases from V and 1 base from J, leaving 3 bases between. The CDR3 runs 11 residues. Looked up from germline, CDR1 is SGHRS and CDR2 is YFSETQ. In DNA, the CDR3 is TGCGCCAGCAGTCTCCAAGAGACCCAGTACTTC. Residues: CASSLQETQYF.

The rearrangement joins TRBV5-5 to TRBJ1-2; 7 bases map to TRBD1. Germline V gene lookup returns CDR1 SGHKS and CDR2 YYEKEE (reference sequence). This CDR3 is 16 amino acids long. Losses at the gene ends were 3 bases for V and 4 bases for J; bases not matched to a gene: 12. CDR3 region: CASSWSRQGLGYGYTF. The CDR3 DNA follows: TGTGCCAGCAGCTGGTCCCGACAGGGATTGGGCTATGGCTACACCTTC.

Comment on this clone: This specimen includes other DNA sequences encoding the same CDR3. CDR3 protein: CASSARTGGTGELFF. CDR3 DNA sequence: TGTGCCAGCAGCGCCAGGACAGGGGGTACCGGGGAGCTGTTTTTT. The rearrangement links TRBV9 to TRBJ2-2, with 10 nucleotides matching TRBD1. The CDR3 consists of 15 residues. The germline V gene encodes CDR1 SGDLS and CDR2 YYNGEE. V trimming: 3 bases; J trimming: 5 bases; junction bases outside the gene matches: 4. The variable domain in full, with the rest retrieved from reference TRBV9 and TRBJ2-2, is DSGVTQTPKHLITATGQRVTLRCSPRSGDLSVYWYQQSLDQGLQFLIQYYNGEERAKGNILERFSAQQFPDLHSELNLSSLELGDSALYFCASSARTGGTGELFFGEGSRLTVL.

V usage is TRBV5-8 and J usage is TRBJ1-5, with 11 nucleotides matching TRBD1. The CDR3 runs 17 residues. Germline-derived CDR1 and CDR2 are SGHTS and YDEGEE. After removal of 4 bases from V and 6 bases from J, the junction contained 12 bases not matched to a gene. The CDR3 spells CASSPRGFGTGGQPQHF. The DNA for the CDR3 is TGTGCCAGCAGCCCTAGGGGGTTCGGGACAGGGGGTCAGCCCCAGCATTTT.

The chain combines TRBV18 with TRBJ2-1, with 12 bases fitting TRBD2. Trimming took 7 bases from V and 7 from J; bases not matched to a gene: 8. This CDR3 comprises 15 residues. Germline-derived CDR1 and CDR2 are KGHSH and LQKENI. In DNA, the CDR3 is TGTGCCAGCTTGAGACTAGCGGGGGCGGATAATGAGCAGTTCTTC. As protein: CASLRLAGADNEQFF. The full variable domain, with the rest looked up from reference TRBV18 and TRBJ2-1, is NAGVMQNPRHLVRRRGQEARLRCSPMKGHSHVYWYRQLPEEGLKFMVYLQKENIIDESGMPKERFSAEFPKEGPSILRIQQVVRGDSAAYFCASLRLAGADNEQFFGPGTRLTVL.

CDR3 bases: TGCGCCAGCAGCCAAGATTTAGGGGAAGGAGATACGCAGTATTTT. Protein sequence: CASSQDLGEGDTQYF. The gene calls are TRBV4-3 and TRBJ2-3; possible D gene TRBD1, 5 bases. Looked up from germline, CDR1 is LGHNA and CDR2 is YSLEER. Trimming cost V 0 bases and J 5 bases, with 12 bases left between them. The CDR3 loop spans 15 amino acids.

The rearrangement joins TRBV2 to TRBJ2-4; the D gene is possibly TRBD1 (6 bases). V lost 2 bases to trimming and J lost 3 bases, with 8 bases between them. The CDR3 spans 14 residues. CDR1 is SNHLY, CDR2 FYNNEI, per germline. The CDR3 DNA follows: TGTGCCAGCAGTGAACAGGGGATCAAAAACATTCAGTACTTC. This translates into CASSEQGIKNIQYF.

This clone has more than one count but fewer than ten. V is TRBV5-1 and J is TRBJ2-3, with TRBD2 as a possible D gene (6 bases). Trimming took off 0 bases at V and 3 bases at J, with 8 bases between the two ends. The CDR3 has 14 amino acids. The germline V gene has CDR1 SGHRS and CDR2 YFSETQ. CDR3: CASSLGLVTDTQYF. CDR3 DNA: TGCGCCAGCAGCTTGGGACTAGTAACAGATACGCAGTATTTT.

The chain carries TRBV19 and TRBJ1-1; no reliable D call. This CDR3 region has 13 residues. V was trimmed by 7 bases and J by 2 bases, leaving 11 bases between them. The germline gives CDR1 LNHDA, CDR2 SQIVND (reference sequence). For the CDR3, the DNA is TGTGCCAGTAAAGACACGACCAACACTGAAGCTTTCTTT. Its protein is CASKDTTNTEAFF.

The V gene is TRBV2, the J gene TRBJ1-5; 7 bases fit TRBD1. The ends lost 6 bases at V and 5 bases at J; junction bases unmatched: 1. CDR1 and CDR2 (germline): SNHLY, FYNNEI. CDR3 length equals 12 residues. The CDR3 DNA is TGTGCCAGCAGGACAGGGTATCAGCCCCAGCATTTT. It encodes CASRTGYQPQHF.

The chain uses TRBV19 and TRBJ2-6; D is unresolved. CDR1 is LNHDA, CDR2 SQIVND, per germline (reference sequence). The CDR3 is made up of 16 amino acids. V was shortened by 0 bases and J by 0 bases, with 6 bases between the two germline ends. DNA of the CDR3: TGTGCCAGTAGTATAGATCCCCGCTCTGGGGCCAACGTCCTGACTTTC. It yields the protein CASSIDPRSGANVLTF.

The V gene is TRBV23-1, the J gene TRBJ2-3, with 11 nucleotides matching TRBD2. TRBV23-1 qualifies as an ORF whose function is uncertain. The CDR3 is 16 residues long. The J segment lost 2 bases and the V segment lost 4 bases, leaving 5 bases of the junction unmatched. The CDR3 region has the DNA TGCGCCAGCAGTCTACTAGCGGGGGAGAACACAGATACGCAGTATTTT. It codes for CASSLLAGENTDTQYF.

This clone was counted between two and nine times. The V call is TRBV7-8, the J call TRBJ2-3; 8 bases fit TRBD1. Trimming removed 5 bases from V and 2 bases from J; junction bases left unmatched: 9. Germline CDR1 is SGHVS and CDR2 is FQNEAQ. The CDR3 consists of 16 residues. CDR3 DNA sequence: TGTGCCAGCAGCCTTCGGACAGGGAGAATCACAGATACGCAGTATTTT. It specifies CASSLRTGRITDTQYF.

The J gene is TRBJ2-7, the V gene TRBV13, with a possible D match to TRBD2 (7 bases). The germline V gene has CDR1 PRHDT and CDR2 FYEKMQ (reference sequence). The CDR3 runs to 15 residues. The ends were cut back, 6 bases at V and 4 bases at J, with 19 bases in the middle. The CDR3 region is CASSSTGRVAYEQYF. CDR3 sequence (DNA): TGTGCCAGCAGTTCAACAGGGAGGGTCGCGTACGAGCAGTACTTC.

This clone was seen a few times. V gene TRBV7-2 combines with J gene TRBJ1-2, with a weak D call TRBD1 (5 bases). The germline CDR1 and CDR2 sequences are SGHTA and FQGNSA. The CDR3 loop spans 15 amino acids. The V end was cut by 1 base, the J end by 13 bases, with 22 bases between. CDR3 residues: CASSLGVSVGDSGTF. CDR3 DNA sequence: TGTGCCAGCAGCTTAGGAGTGTCGGTGGGGGACTCCGGCACCTTC. Filled out from reference TRBV7-2 and TRBJ1-2, the complete variable domain reads GAGVSQSPSNKVTEKGKDVELRCDPISGHTALYWYRQSLGQGLEFLIYFQGNSAPDKSGLPSDRFSAERTGGSVSTLTIQRTQQEDSAVYLCASSLGVSVGDSGTFGSGTRLTVV.

As DNA, the CDR3 is TGTGCCAGCAGTTTTAGGCAGGGGGAATCAGATACGCAGTATTTT. This codes for CASSFRQGESDTQYF. The chain employs TRBV28 and TRBJ2-3; 7 nucleotides line up with TRBD1. Germline assignment: CDR1 MDHEN and CDR2 SYDVKM. V lost 3 bases, J lost 4 bases, and 7 bases stayed unmatched. This CDR3 spans 15 amino acids. The full variable domain, completed using reference TRBV28 and TRBJ2-3, is DVKVTQSSRYLVKRTGEKVFLECVQDMDHENMFWYRQDPGLGLRLIYFSYDVKMKEKGDIPEGYSVSREKKERFSLILESASTNQTSMYLCASSFRQGESDTQYFGPGTRLTVL.

V gene TRBV5-6 combines with J gene TRBJ1-2; D is possibly TRBD1 (6 bases). The CDR3 consists of 14 residues. With 4 bases removed from V and 6 bases from J, the gap between germline ends came to 16 bases. The germline V gene has CDR1 SGHDT and CDR2 YYEEEE. CDR3 in DNA: TGTGCCAGCAGCCCCGCGAGGGGGACGCATGGCTACACCTTC. Translated, it gives CASSPARGTHGYTF. Filled out from reference TRBV5-6 and TRBJ1-2, the complete variable domain reads DAGVTQSPTHLIKTRGQQVTLRCSPKSGHDTVSWYQQALGQGPQFIFQYYEEEERQRGNFPDRFSGHQFPNYSSELNVNALLLGDSALYLCASSPARGTHGYTFGSGTRLTVV.

The chain links TRBV5-4 to TRBJ2-1; TRBD2 matches at 8 bases. The CDR3 consists of 16 residues. After removal of 1 base from V and 5 bases from J, the junction contained 8 bases not matched to a gene. The germline V gene encodes CDR1 SGHNT and CDR2 YYREEE (reference sequence). CDR3 in DNA: TGTGCCAGCAGCTTGAAGAGCGGGGGCCTAGACAATGAGCAGTTCTTC. Its translation: CASSLKSGGLDNEQFF. The full variable domain, in which reference TRBV5-4 and TRBJ2-1 provide the parts outside the CDR3, is ETGVTQSPTHLIKTRGQQVTLRCSSQSGHNTVSWYQQALGQGPQFIFQYYREEENGRGNFPPRFSGLQFPNYSSELNVNALELDDSALYLCASSLKSGGLDNEQFFGPGTRLTVL.